This T cell receptor beta chain was captured in a study of blood T cell repertoires in COVID-19. Study details: Samples representing acute and convalescent COVID-19 were sourced from the United States, Italy and Spain.

Between the trimmed V and J ends, which lost 0 bases and 7 bases, there was a span of 22 bases. Germline values: CDR1 SGHRS, CDR2 YFSETQ. The CDR3 spans 17 residues. Recruited during active infection, patients (from Seattle) were subsequently followed longitudinally. In the authors' workflow: Nucleated cell counts were estimated from reference gene primer amplification. Using immunoSEQ multiplex PCR, the repertoire was profiled, and TCRdb retains in-frame clones only, with some absent. The V and J calls and the clone size are those of that table, but D and trimming were determined from the DNA. In the table there are 150,000 to 200,000 clones, more than 80% of which are singletons.

This rearrangement joins TRBV5-1 to TRBJ2-5; perhaps TRBD1 as D (6 bases). Specimen: peripheral blood. The receptor was derived from a woman older than 75 with COVID-19, enrolled during active disease. The CDR3 DNA sequence: TGCGCCAGCAGCTTGGCTGAGTCCCCAGGGGCAGCCGGGACCCAGTACTTC. Protein sequence: CASSLAESPGAAGTQYF.